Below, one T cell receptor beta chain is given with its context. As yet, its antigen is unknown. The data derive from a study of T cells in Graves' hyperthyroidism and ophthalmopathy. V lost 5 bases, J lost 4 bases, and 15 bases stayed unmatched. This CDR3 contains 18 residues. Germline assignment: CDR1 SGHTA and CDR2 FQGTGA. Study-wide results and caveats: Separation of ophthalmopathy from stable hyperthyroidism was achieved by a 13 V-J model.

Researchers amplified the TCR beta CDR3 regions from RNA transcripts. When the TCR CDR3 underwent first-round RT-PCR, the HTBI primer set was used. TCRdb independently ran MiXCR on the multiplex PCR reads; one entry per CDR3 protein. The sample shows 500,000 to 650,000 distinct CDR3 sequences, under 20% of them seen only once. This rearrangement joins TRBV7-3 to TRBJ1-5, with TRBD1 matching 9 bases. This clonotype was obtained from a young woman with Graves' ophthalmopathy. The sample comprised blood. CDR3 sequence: CASSHRDRESVANQPQHF. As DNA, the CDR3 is TGTGCCAGCAGCCACCGGGACAGGGAGTCAGTGGCGAATCAGCCCCAGCATTTT.